This T cell receptor beta chain was identified during a study of tumor-infiltrating lymphocytes in oesophageal squamous cell carcinoma. This clonotype was observed many times. The V end was cut by 2 bases, the J end by 6 bases, with 16 bases between. The CDR3 sequence is 15 residues long. Germline V gene lookup returns CDR1 MNHNY and CDR2 SVGAGI (reference sequence). Via MiXCR, TCRdb re-called the PCR reads, giving one row per CDR3 protein. Of 23,000 or so distinct CDR3 sequences detected, more than 35% appear once; the ten largest clones hold around a quarter. The sequencing sample was made of esophageal tumor tissue. The receptor's source is a male donor with esophageal squamous cell carcinoma. V usage is TRBV6-6 and J usage is TRBJ1-2, with D unclear. The CDR3, as DNA: TGTGCCAGCAGTTACCCGGGGATGGCTCGAAATGGCTACACCTTC. It yields the protein CASSYPGMARNGYTF.